A single sample gave rise to the 9 T cell receptor beta chains below, sequenced in a study of long-term antiretroviral therapy in people with HIV. Survey-level resolution applied to immunoSEQ assay v3.0. TCRdb's table, derived via immunoSEQ multiplex PCR, lists solely in-frame clones and lacks some. The repertoire holds some 25,000 clones, with roughly nine tenths as singletons. Sequenced material: unsorted PBMCs, taken 1.9 years after starting antiretroviral therapy. These receptors were obtained from a woman aged 25 to 45 with HIV.

The chain carries TRBV6-1 and TRBJ2-3; D is ambiguous. Germline V gene sequence: CDR1 MNHNS, CDR2 SASEGT. CDR3 size: 16 residues. V was shortened by 2 bases and J by 2 bases, with 14 bases between the two germline ends. DNA for the CDR3: TGTGCCAGCAGTGAATGGTTAGAGGCATACACAGATACGCAGTATTTT. Protein: CASSEWLEAYTDTQYF.

The chain links TRBV7-2 to TRBJ1-1; the D is unclear. The CDR3 length is 14 residues. Germline values: CDR1 SGHTA, CDR2 FQGNSA. The germline V and J ends were trimmed by 2 bases and 0 bases, with 7 bases remaining between them. The CDR3, as DNA: TGTGCCAGCAGCTTAAATTGGGTGAACACTGAAGCTTTCTTT. Amino acids: CASSLNWVNTEAFF.

The chain couples TRBV12-2 to TRBJ2-7; the table names TRBD2, a call not compared with the DNA. TRBV12-2 is a recognized pseudogene. The CDR3 sequence is 16 residues long. DNA for the CDR3: TGTGCAAGTCGCCCCGGGGAGGCGTTGTCTGCCTACGAGCAGTACTTC. Amino acids: CASRPGEALSAYEQYF.

The chain combines TRBV15 with TRBJ1-1, with D unclear. The CDR3 is made up of 14 amino acids. The germline CDR1 and CDR2 sequences are LNHNV and YYDKDF (reference sequence). The germline V and J ends were trimmed by 5 bases and 2 bases, with 12 bases remaining between them. The CDR3 loop is CATSWMKGNTEAFF. The CDR3 DNA reads TGTGCCACCAGCTGGATGAAGGGCAACACTGAAGCTTTCTTT. The full variable domain, completed using reference TRBV15 and TRBJ1-1, is DAMVIQNPRYQVTQFGKPVTLSCSQTLNHNVMYWYQQKSSQAPKLLFHYYDKDFNNEADTPDNFQSRRPNTSFCFLDIRSPGLGDTAMYLCATSWMKGNTEAFFGQGTRLTVV.

The chain carries TRBV2 and TRBJ1-6; weak D call: TRBD1 (5 bases). The germline gives CDR1 SNHLY, CDR2 FYNNEI. The CDR3 length is 14 residues. V was clipped by 4 bases and J by 11 bases, with 15 bases between them. Written as DNA, the CDR3 is TGTGCCAGCAGTGTGTTGGGGACTTCGACACCCCTCCACTTT. Residues: CASSVLGTSTPLHF.

The rearrangement joins TRBV19 to TRBJ2-7; D uncertain. CDR3 length: 12 amino acids. Trimming pared 7 bases from V and 2 bases from J, leaving 9 bases between. Per the germline V gene, CDR1 is LNHDA and CDR2 is SQIVND (reference sequence). CDR3 loop: CASTQPPYEQYF. As DNA, the CDR3 is TGTGCCAGTACCCAACCCCCCTACGAGCAGTACTTC.

The chain joins TRBV4-1 to TRBJ2-3, with unresolved D. The ends were cut back, 0 bases at V and 1 base at J, with 8 bases in the middle. The CDR3 loop spans 15 amino acids. Per germline, CDR1 MGHRA and CDR2 YSYEKL. This CDR3 is CASSQEGLGTDTQYF. The CDR3 nucleotides are TGCGCCAGCAGCCAAGAAGGGCTAGGCACAGATACGCAGTATTTT.

The gene calls are TRBV6-1 and TRBJ1-2; TRBD1 might be the D (5 bases). V lost 6 bases and J 0 bases, leaving 14 bases between the germline ends. The CDR3 spans 15 residues. The germline CDR1 and CDR2 sequences are MNHNS and SASEGT. CDR3 nucleotides: TGTGCCAGCAGCTTCGGACAAACAGCTAACTATGGCTACACCTTC. It yields the protein CASSFGQTANYGYTF.

This sequence joins TRBV7-7 and TRBJ1-1; 10 bases line up with TRBD1. The CDR3 totals 13 residues. V shed 4 bases, J shed 5 bases, and the junction held 1 base outside the gene matches. Per the germline V gene, CDR1 is SSHAT and CDR2 is FNYEAQ (reference sequence). CDR3 in amino acids: CASSSGQGTEAFF. The CDR3 DNA sequence: TGTGCCAGCAGCTCGGGACAGGGGACTGAAGCTTTCTTT. Filled out from reference TRBV7-7 and TRBJ1-1, the complete variable domain reads GAGVSQSPRYKVTKRGQDVTLRCDPISSHATLYWYQQALGQGPEFLTYFNYEAQPDKSGLPSDRFSAERPEGSISTLTIQRTEQRDSAMYRCASSSGQGTEAFFGQGTRLTVV.